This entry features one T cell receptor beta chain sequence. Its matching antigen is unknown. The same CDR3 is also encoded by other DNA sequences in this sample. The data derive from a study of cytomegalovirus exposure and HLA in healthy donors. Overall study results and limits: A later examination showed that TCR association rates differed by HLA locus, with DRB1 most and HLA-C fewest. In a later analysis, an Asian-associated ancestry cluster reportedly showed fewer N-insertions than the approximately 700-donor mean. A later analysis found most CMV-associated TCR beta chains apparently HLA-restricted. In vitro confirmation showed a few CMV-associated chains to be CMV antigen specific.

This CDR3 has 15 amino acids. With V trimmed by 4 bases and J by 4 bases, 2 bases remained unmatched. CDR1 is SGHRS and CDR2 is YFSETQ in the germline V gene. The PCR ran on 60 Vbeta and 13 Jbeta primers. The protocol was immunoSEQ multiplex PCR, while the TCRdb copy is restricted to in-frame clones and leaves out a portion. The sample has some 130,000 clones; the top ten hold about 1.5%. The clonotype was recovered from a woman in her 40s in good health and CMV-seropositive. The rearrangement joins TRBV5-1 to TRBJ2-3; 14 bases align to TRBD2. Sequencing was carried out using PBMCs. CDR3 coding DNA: TGCGCCAGCAGCGTGACTAGCGGGAGGGCAGATACGCAGTATTTT. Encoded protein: CASSVTSGRADTQYF.